Listed below are T cell receptor beta chains from one sample, sequenced in a study of CD8 T cells in ankylosing spondylitis. TCRdb used MiXCR to reprocess the 5' RACE reads, holding one entry per CDR3 protein. Here the sample spans approximately 300,000 distinct CDR3 sequences, 20% being singletons. Sample: blood, either unsorted or a sorted T cell fraction (not recorded which). The receptors come from a male donor with ankylosing spondylitis or in good health (not recorded which). Each CDR3 is given with its conserved first and last residue. Fields, in order: V gene, J gene, clone size, D gene, CDR3 DNA, CDR3 protein. The D gene is left open where the match is weak. Expanded clones are given a class, and other clones once, few, many or no size at all.

V gene: TRBV6-1; J gene: TRBJ2-3; clone size: NA; D gene: NA; CDR3 DNA: TGTGCCAGCAGACGGGGACTGAGCACAGATACGCAGTATTTT; CDR3 protein: CASRRGLSTDTQYF
V gene: TRBV20-1; J gene: TRBJ2-6; clone size: few; D gene: NA; CDR3 DNA: TGCGGTTGTTCTATAAGTTTAAACTCTGGGGCCAACGTCCTGACTTTC; CDR3 protein: CGCSISLNSGANVLTF
V gene: TRBV5-1; J gene: TRBJ2-2; clone size: few; D gene: TRBD2; CDR3 DNA: TGCGCCAGCAGCACTAGCGGGAGTCCCGGGGAGCTGTTTTTT; CDR3 protein: CASSTSGSPGELFF
V gene: TRBV12-3/TRBV12-4; J gene: TRBJ1-5; clone size: few; D gene: NA; CDR3 DNA: TGTGCCAGCAGTTCCCCCCCAGATCAGCCCCAGCATTTT; CDR3 protein: CASSSPPDQPQHF
V gene: TRBV5-1; J gene: TRBJ2-3; clone size: many; D gene: NA; CDR3 DNA: TGCGCCAGCAGCTTGGAGGGCTATACGCAGTATTTT; CDR3 protein: CASSLEGYTQYF
V gene: TRBV15; J gene: TRBJ1-2; clone size: few; D gene: TRBD1; CDR3 DNA: TGTGCCGCCAGCACGCGGGGACAGGGAGAGGGCTACACCTTC; CDR3 protein: CAASTRGQGEGYTF
V gene: TRBV20-1; J gene: TRBJ2-5; clone size: NA; D gene: TRBD2; CDR3 DNA: TGCAGTGCCAGCCGGACTAGCGGGGGGTTGGAAGAGACCCAGTACTTC; CDR3 protein: CSASRTSGGLEETQYF
V gene: TRBV5-1; J gene: TRBJ1-1; clone size: many; D gene: NA; CDR3 DNA: TGCGCCAGCAGCTTGGGGGCACAGACGAACACTGAAGCTTTCTTT; CDR3 protein: CASSLGAQTNTEAFF
V gene: TRBV5-1; J gene: TRBJ2-5; clone size: few; D gene: NA; CDR3 DNA: TGCGCCAGCAGCTTGTACTCCGGGGCCCAAGAGACCCAGTACTTC; CDR3 protein: CASSLYSGAQETQYF
V gene: TRBV5-1; J gene: TRBJ2-5; clone size: NA; D gene: NA; CDR3 DNA: TGCGCCAGCAGTTTGGATCCGGTCGGGACCCAGTACTTC; CDR3 protein: CASSLDPVGTQYF
V gene: TRBV20-1; J gene: TRBJ2-3; clone size: few; D gene: TRBD1; CDR3 DNA: TGCAGACCGACAGGGAAGTTTGCAGATACGCAGTATTTT; CDR3 protein: CRPTGKFADTQYF
V gene: TRBV3-1; J gene: TRBJ2-1; clone size: few; D gene: TRBD2; CDR3 DNA: TGTGCCAGCAGCCCCCGACTTGGACTAGCGGGAGGTGGTGAGCAGTTCTTC; CDR3 protein: CASSPRLGLAGGGEQFF
V gene: TRBV19; J gene: TRBJ2-5; clone size: NA; D gene: NA; CDR3 DNA: TGTGCCAGTAGTATGGATCTAGGGGGAAACCACCCGCAAGAGACCCAGTACTTC; CDR3 protein: CASSMDLGGNHPQETQYF
V gene: TRBV12-3/TRBV12-4; J gene: TRBJ1-6; clone size: NA; D gene: NA; CDR3 DNA: TGTGCCACCCGGGGGGAGCAGTCATATAATTCACCCCTCCACTTT; CDR3 protein: CATRGEQSYNSPLHF
V gene: TRBV27; J gene: TRBJ2-3; clone size: NA; D gene: NA; CDR3 DNA: TGTGCCAGCAGTTTTGGTGTCACTAGCACAGATACGCAGTATTTT; CDR3 protein: CASSFGVTSTDTQYF
V gene: TRBV27; J gene: TRBJ2-5; clone size: NA; D gene: TRBD1; CDR3 DNA: TGTGCCAGCAGTCCGGGGACAGGGGGGGGAGAGACCCAGTACTTC; CDR3 protein: CASSPGTGGGETQYF
V gene: TRBV12-3/TRBV12-4; J gene: TRBJ2-3; clone size: once; D gene: NA; CDR3 DNA: TGTGCCAGCAGCCCCTACGGGAGAGTCCCAGATACGCAGTATTTT; CDR3 protein: CASSPYGRVPDTQYF
V gene: TRBV12-3/TRBV12-4; J gene: TRBJ2-4; clone size: many; D gene: TRBD2; CDR3 DNA: TGTGCCAGCAGTTTTGGCGGGGGACTAAACATTCAGTACTTC; CDR3 protein: CASSFGGGLNIQYF
V gene: TRBV12-3/TRBV12-4; J gene: TRBJ2-1; clone size: NA; D gene: NA; CDR3 DNA: TGTGCCAGCAGTGTCAGCGGCGATGAGCAGTTCTTC; CDR3 protein: CASSVSGDEQFF
V gene: TRBV20-1; J gene: TRBJ2-3; clone size: NA; D gene: NA; CDR3 DNA: TGCAGTGCCACAGGACACTTTAGCACAGATACGCAGTATTTT; CDR3 protein: CSATGHFSTDTQYF
V gene: TRBV14; J gene: TRBJ1-4; clone size: NA; D gene: NA; CDR3 DNA: TGTGCCAGCAGCCCAGGGACGGCGCCGGGAGAAAAACTGTTTTTT; CDR3 protein: CASSPGTAPGEKLFF
V gene: TRBV7-7; J gene: TRBJ2-3; clone size: NA; D gene: TRBD1; CDR3 DNA: TGTGCTAGCAGCGAAAGGACAGGGGGCACAGATACGCAGTATTTT; CDR3 protein: CASSERTGGTDTQYF
V gene: TRBV3-1; J gene: TRBJ1-4; clone size: few; D gene: NA; CDR3 DNA: TGTGCCAGCAGCCAAGATAAGGCTCTCAGAGGACTGTTTTTT; CDR3 protein: CASSQDKALRGLFF
V gene: TRBV6-1; J gene: TRBJ1-2; clone size: few; D gene: NA; CDR3 DNA: TGTGCCAGCAGTCCGAGGGGTGACAGTTACTACACCTTC; CDR3 protein: CASSPRGDSYYTF
V gene: TRBV5-1; J gene: TRBJ2-1; clone size: NA; D gene: TRBD2; CDR3 DNA: TGCGCCAGCAGCTGGGGGACTAGCGGGAGTTCCTACAATGAGCAGTTCTTC; CDR3 protein: CASSWGTSGSSYNEQFF
V gene: TRBV7-3; J gene: TRBJ2-4; clone size: NA; D gene: NA; CDR3 DNA: TGTGCCAGCAGCTTAATCGGGGGAGGCATTCAGTACTTC; CDR3 protein: CASSLIGGGIQYF